This T cell receptor (beta chain) was captured in a study of CD8+ T cells in alopecia areata. Stated treatment: oral pan-JAK inhibitor, 5-10 mg twice daily. Study-wide results and caveats: During tofacitinib treatment, many expanded lesional clones remained in scalp and blood.

CDR3 length: 15 amino acids. The germline V gene has CDR1 MNHEY and CDR2 SMNVEV (reference sequence). V was pared by 9 bases and J by 6 bases, with 12 bases of the junction left unmatched. On this clone: The antigen remains undetermined.

TCR sequencing used cDNA made by reverse transcription of extracted RNA. Assay: immunoSEQ multiplex PCR; the TCRdb copy retains only in-frame clones and omits some. The table lists under 350,000 clones, roughly 60% of them singletons. The material sequenced was CD4+ T cells sorted from blood, taken at week 24, from a patient treated with tofacitinib. This TCR derives from a human donor with alopecia areata. The rearrangement joins TRBV27 to TRBJ2-1; 9 nucleotides match TRBD1. The CDR3 nucleotides are TGTGCCAGTATTAATACAGGGGGCGCGGGCAATGAGCAGTTCTTC. Translated, it gives CASINTGGAGNEQFF.